Included here is one TCR beta chain sequence, with context. The sample comes from a study of blood T cell repertoires in COVID-19. Study-wide context: Both acute and convalescent COVID-19 samples were obtained from the United States, Italy and Spain. PBMCs, B-cell-depleted T cells, or T cells were the source of the cDNA or gDNA that made up the material.

Sequenced by immunoSEQ multiplex PCR; TCRdb stores in-frame clones only, minus some. The sample holds some 350,000 clones, approximately 82% seen once. The specimen was peripheral blood. The source is a man aged 30-40 years with active or convalescent COVID-19.

The CDR3 is CASRPTSGNTIYF. In DNA, the CDR3 is TGTGCCAGCAGACCTACGTCCGGAAACACCATATATTTT. The chain is built from TRBV12-3 or TRBV12-4 and TRBJ1-3; D is unclear. The CDR3 runs 13 residues. Trimming cost V 6 bases and J 4 bases, with 10 bases left between them.